These 3 T cell receptor beta chains were all obtained from the same sample, sequenced in a study of T-cell reconstitution after alpha-beta-depleted transplantation in children. The TCRbeta library was prepared with unique molecular identifiers. TCRdb fed the PCR reads into MiXCR, producing one record per CDR3 protein. The sample records about 540,000 distinct CDR3 sequences, approximately 30% being singletons. Sample: PBMCs, taken before TCRalphabeta/CD19-depleted stem cell transplant. All receptors derive from a boy younger than two with Wiskott-Aldrich syndrome, due to receive a stem cell transplant.

The chain couples TRBV20-1 to TRBJ2-7, with unresolved D. The V end lost 0 bases, the J end lost 5 bases, and 11 bases lay between the germline ends. The CDR3 runs 13 residues. The germline CDR1 and CDR2 sequences are DFQATT and SNEGSKA (reference sequence). The CDR3 DNA follows: TGCAGTGCTAGAGATCCGGGTTTCGACGAGCAGTACTTC. Residues: CSARDPGFDEQYF.

The gene calls are TRBV4-1 and TRBJ1-5; D possibly corresponds to TRBD1 (5 bases). The ends were cut back, 4 bases at V and 3 bases at J, with 13 bases in the middle. The CDR3 is 15 residues long. The germline gives CDR1 MGHRA, CDR2 YSYEKL. This CDR3 is CASSPRDDPNQPQHF. The CDR3 coding sequence is TGCGCCAGCAGCCCACGGGACGACCCCAATCAGCCCCAGCATTTT.

This clonotype was observed a few times. The chain is built from TRBV5-1 and TRBJ2-7, with D perhaps matching TRBD1 (6 bases). This CDR3 comprises 15 residues. V lost 0 bases and J 3 bases, leaving 13 bases between the germline ends. Germline loops: CDR1 SGHRS, CDR2 YFSETQ. The CDR3 DNA reads TGCGCCAGCAGCTTGGACAGGGTAGTATTCTACGAGCAGTACTTC. Translating gives CASSLDRVVFYEQYF.